This TCR beta chain was found in a study of spatial heterogeneity in lung cancer. Study overall: Consistent detection of more beta-chain than alpha-chain sequences was observed. The study observed each unique TCR and UMI combination more than ten times on average in raw reads.

After removal of 5 bases from V and 5 bases from J, the junction contained 8 bases not matched to a gene. Germline CDR1 LNHDA, CDR2 SQIVND (reference sequence). The CDR3 length is 15 residues. Sample share makes this clonotype medium-sized. The library was prepared for alpha chains; this beta chain is a stray read, so its frequency means little. All TCR cDNA molecules were individually tagged with a unique molecular identifier. In TCRdb, the 5' RACE reads were re-called with MiXCR into one record per CDR3 protein. The repertoire consists of roughly 11,000 distinct CDR3 sequences, with approximately 3.5% occurring once and the leading ten covering just over 7.5%. The time point: sample taken at primary tumor resection. Unsorted tumor, nontumor lung tissue or cryopreserved PBMC supplied the whole RNA. 72 TRACERx patients with early, untreated non-small cell lung cancer donated samples.

The rearrangement uses TRBV19 and TRBJ2-3; TRBD1 aligns across 9 bases. The material sequenced was normal lung tissue next to the tumor, taken at surgery. This clonotype originated in a male donor with early-stage non-small cell lung cancer. This CDR3 reads CASSHRGLGKDTQYF. CDR3 bases: TGTGCCAGTAGTCACAGGGGGCTCGGCAAAGATACGCAGTATTTT.